This is a list of T cell receptor beta chains from one sample in a study of cytomegalovirus exposure and HLA in healthy donors. The protocol was immunoSEQ multiplex PCR, while the TCRdb copy is restricted to in-frame clones and leaves out a portion. Among 130,000 to 150,000 clones, approximately 78% were seen once, and the ten largest hold about 2.5%. Input material: PBMCs. All receptors come from a woman aged 18-30 years in good health and CMV-seropositive. CDR3s include the opening cysteine and the closing phenylalanine or tryptophan. The D gene is left open where the match is weak. Clone size is shown for a subset of rows, as once, few, many or a class of expanded clone.

TRBJ2-7	TRBD1	NA	TRBV29-1	CSAIRTRGQYEQYF	TGCAGCGCCATAAGGACCAGGGGGCAGTACGAGCAGTACTTC
TRBJ2-1	NA	NA	TRBV5-4	CASSQDKSSYNEQFF	TGTGCCAGCAGTCAAGACAAGAGCTCCTACAATGAGCAGTTCTTC
TRBJ2-7	TRBD1	NA	TRBV6-1	CASSEWTGNYEQYF	TGTGCCAGCAGTGAATGGACAGGGAACTACGAGCAGTACTTC
TRBJ1-1	NA	NA	TRBV11-3	CASSLGRGTEAFF	TGTGCCAGCAGCTTGGGAAGGGGTACTGAAGCTTTCTTT
TRBJ2-7	TRBD1	NA	TRBV4-3	CASSQDRWTGYEQYF	TGCGCCAGCAGCCAAGATCGGTGGACAGGGTACGAGCAGTACTTC
TRBJ2-5	TRBD2	NA	TRBV5-6	CASSFGLAGGGRETQYF	TGTGCCAGCAGCTTTGGACTAGCGGGGGGAGGTAGGGAGACCCAGTACTTC
TRBJ2-7	TRBD1	NA	TRBV7-2	CASSLVGGQGGYEQYF	TGTGCCAGCAGCTTAGTCGGTGGACAGGGGGGCTACGAGCAGTACTTC
TRBJ2-1	NA	NA	TRBV15	CATSRKGDSPFF	TGTGCCACCAGCAGAAAGGGGGATTCTCCGTTCTTC
TRBJ1-2	NA	NA	TRBV6-1	CASSWEENYGYTF	TGTGCCAGCAGTTGGGAGGAGAACTATGGCTACACCTTC
TRBJ1-2	TRBD1	NA	TRBV6-5	CASSYATGGGDGYTF	TGTGCCAGCAGTTACGCGACAGGGGGCGGAGATGGCTACACCTTC
TRBJ1-3	TRBD1	few	TRBV9	CASSVQGGAAGNTIYF	TGTGCCAGCAGCGTCCAAGGGGGCGCGGCTGGAAACACCATATATTTT
TRBJ1-3	NA	NA	TRBV6-1	CASIPGGAANTIYF	TGTGCCAGCATCCCGGGAGGGGCTGCTAACACCATATATTTT
TRBJ2-1	NA	NA	TRBV5-4	CASSLELQGTYNEQFF	TGTGCCAGCAGCCTCGAGTTGCAGGGAACCTACAATGAGCAGTTCTTC
TRBJ1-6	TRBD1	few	TRBV7-9	CASSFTGGPGNSPLHF	TGTGCCAGCAGCTTTACAGGGGGTCCGGGTAATTCACCCCTCCACTTT
TRBJ2-7	TRBD1	NA	TRBV5-6	CASSSNQGALIDEQYF	TGTGCCAGCAGCTCGAATCAGGGGGCGTTAATTGACGAGCAGTACTTC
TRBJ1-4	TRBD1	NA	TRBV29-1	CSLDRGAFCTNEKLFF	TGCAGCCTGGACAGGGGAGCCTTTTGCACTAATGAAAAACTGTTTTTT
TRBJ2-1	TRBD2	NA	TRBV5-6	CASTERGEAYNEQFF	TGTGCCAGCACCGAGCGGGGGGAAGCCTACAATGAGCAGTTCTTC
TRBJ1-5	TRBD1	NA	TRBV2	CASSERDSSNQPQHF	TGTGCCAGCAGTGAACGGGACAGCAGCAATCAGCCCCAGCATTTT
TRBJ1-2	NA	NA	TRBV11-1	CASSPSTGNYGYTF	TGTGCCAGCAGCCCCTCGACGGGGAACTATGGCTACACCTTC
TRBJ2-5	NA	NA	TRBV7-2	CASSLGLSLTPETQYF	TGTGCCAGCAGCTTAGGGCTTTCCTTAACCCCAGAGACCCAGTACTTC
TRBJ1-2	NA	few	TRBV10-3	CAISPVAGANGYTF	TGTGCCATCAGTCCCGTCGCAGGGGCGAATGGCTACACCTTC
TRBJ1-2	TRBD1	NA	TRBV10-3	CATSGTGQNYGYTF	TGTGCCACCTCCGGGACAGGGCAGAACTATGGCTACACCTTC